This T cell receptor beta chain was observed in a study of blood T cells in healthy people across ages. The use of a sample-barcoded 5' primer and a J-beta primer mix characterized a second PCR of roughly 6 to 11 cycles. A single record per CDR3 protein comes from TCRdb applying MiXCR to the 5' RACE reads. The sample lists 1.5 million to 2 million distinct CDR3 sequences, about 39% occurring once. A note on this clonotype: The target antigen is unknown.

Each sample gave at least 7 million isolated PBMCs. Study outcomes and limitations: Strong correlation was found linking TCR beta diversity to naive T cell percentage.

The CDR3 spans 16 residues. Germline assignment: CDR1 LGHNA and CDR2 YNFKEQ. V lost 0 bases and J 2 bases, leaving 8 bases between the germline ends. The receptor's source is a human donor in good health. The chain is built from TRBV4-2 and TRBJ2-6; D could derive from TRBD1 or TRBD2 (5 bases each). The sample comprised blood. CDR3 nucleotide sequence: TGTGCCAGCAGCCAAGAGGGGACCGCTGGGGCCAACGTCCTGACTTTC. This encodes CASSQEGTAGANVLTF.